Below are 8 T cell receptor beta chains sequenced from a single sample in a study of blood T cell repertoires in COVID-19. The table came from immunoSEQ multiplex PCR; TCRdb's copy has only in-frame clones and leaves some out. The data show tens of thousands of clones, with over 80% seen just once and 2.5% to 3% held by the top ten. Sequenced sample: peripheral blood. All receptors come from a man older than 75 with active or convalescent COVID-19.

This chain links TRBV11-2 with TRBJ1-4; D unclear. V was shortened by 3 bases and J by 6 bases, with 14 bases between the two germline ends. The V gene's germline CDR1 is SGHAT and CDR2 FQNNGV. The CDR3 spans 15 residues. The CDR3 DNA reads TGTGCCAGCAGCTTCGGCGGACGGGATTATGAAAAACTGTTTTTT. Translation gives CASSFGGRDYEKLFF.

The rearrangement uses TRBV6-6 and TRBJ2-7, with D possibly TRBD1 on 5 matching bases. Between the trimmed V and J ends, which lost 2 bases and 0 bases, there was a span of 14 bases. The germline V gene encodes CDR1 MNHNY and CDR2 SVGAGI (reference sequence). The CDR3 is 16 residues long. As DNA, the CDR3 is TGTGCCAGCAGTTACCTCGACAGTTCATACTCCTACGAGCAGTACTTC. It specifies CASSYLDSSYSYEQYF.

The chain recombines TRBV3-1 (or the pseudogene TRBV3-2) with TRBJ2-2; TRBD1 is a possible D gene (6 bases). This CDR3 spans 17 amino acids. V was pared by 1 base and J by 3 bases, with 15 bases between. Per germline, CDR1 LGHDT and CDR2 YNNKEL (reference sequence). This CDR3 is CASSQGDQGRDTGELFF. The CDR3 DNA reads as TGTGCCAGCAGCCAAGGAGATCAGGGGCGGGACACCGGGGAGCTGTTTTTT.

This rearrangement joins TRBV6-5 to TRBJ2-3; weak D call: TRBD1 (6 bases). This CDR3 is 15 amino acids long. Per germline, CDR1 MNHEY and CDR2 SVGAGI. V was trimmed by 0 bases and J by 6 bases, leaving 13 bases between them. CDR3 sequence: CASSYSGASGDTQYF. The DNA for the CDR3 is TGTGCCAGCAGTTACTCGGGGGCATCGGGGGATACGCAGTATTTT.

This clone was counted a few times. The chain links TRBV28 to TRBJ1-1, with D unclear. The ends were cut back, 1 base at V and 5 bases at J, with 14 bases in the middle. The length of the CDR3 is 15 residues. Per germline, CDR1 MDHEN and CDR2 SYDVKM. The CDR3 DNA follows: TGTGCCAGCAGTTTATCAACCGCCGGTGTGACTGAAGCTTTCTTT. Amino acids: CASSLSTAGVTEAFF.

This rearrangement joins TRBV19 to TRBJ2-2; 10 nucleotides match TRBD1. Per germline, CDR1 LNHDA and CDR2 SQIVND (reference sequence). Trimming took 7 bases from V and 6 from J; bases not matched to a gene: 11. This CDR3 is built from 16 residues. The CDR3 region is CASIGTGVIDAGELFF. DNA for the CDR3: TGTGCCAGTATCGGGACAGGGGTGATCGACGCCGGGGAGCTGTTTTTT.

J is TRBJ1-2 and V is TRBV3-1 (or the pseudogene TRBV3-2); maybe TRBD1 (5 bases). Germline values: CDR1 LGHDT, CDR2 YNNKEL (reference sequence). V lost 1 base and J lost 8, with 11 bases in between. The CDR3 length is 13 residues. CDR3 in amino acids: CASSQGGGLGYTF. In DNA, the CDR3 is TGTGCCAGCAGCCAAGGGGGGGGACTGGGCTACACCTTC.

Here the CDR3 DNA reads TGCGCCAGCAGCTCGACTAGCGGGAAATCCTACAATGAGCAGTTCTTC. It encodes CASSSTSGKSYNEQFF. This sequence joins TRBV5-1 and TRBJ2-1; 11 bases agree with TRBD2. The CDR3 length is 16 residues. Germline V gene lookup returns CDR1 SGHRS and CDR2 YFSETQ. V shed 3 bases, J shed 1 base, and the junction held 3 bases outside the gene matches.